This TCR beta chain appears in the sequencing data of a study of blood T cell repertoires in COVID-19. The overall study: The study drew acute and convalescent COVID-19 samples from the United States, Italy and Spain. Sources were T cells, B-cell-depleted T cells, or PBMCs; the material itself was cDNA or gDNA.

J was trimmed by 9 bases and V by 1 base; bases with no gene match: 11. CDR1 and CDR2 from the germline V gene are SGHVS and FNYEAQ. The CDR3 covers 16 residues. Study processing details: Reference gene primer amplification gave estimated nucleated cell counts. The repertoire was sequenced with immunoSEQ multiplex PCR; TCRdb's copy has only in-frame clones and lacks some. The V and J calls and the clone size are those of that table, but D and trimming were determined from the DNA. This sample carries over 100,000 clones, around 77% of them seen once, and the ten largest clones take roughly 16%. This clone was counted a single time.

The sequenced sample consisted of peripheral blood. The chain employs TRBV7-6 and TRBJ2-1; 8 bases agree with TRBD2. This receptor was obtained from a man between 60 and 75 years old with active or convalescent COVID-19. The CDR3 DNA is TGTGCCAGCAGCTTAGAGCCAGCGGGAGATGGGGGTGAGCAGTTCTTC. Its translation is CASSLEPAGDGGEQFF.